This T cell receptor beta chain was sequenced during a study of blood T cells in healthy people across ages (dated by TCRdb to between 2014 and 2016). About the full investigation: In model experiments, roughly one uniquely barcoded TCR beta cDNA molecule per two T cells was captured by template switching. To track age-related changes in TCR beta repertoire diversity, the study relied on deep sequencing normalized with unique cDNA molecular identifiers. The donors were divided into four age groups: young (average approximately 16 years), middle-aged (almost 40), aged (approximately 62) and long-lived (roughly 82). To avoid experimental bias, donors of different ages were spread randomly across the sequencing lanes. Using the same blood draw, the study looked at two additional independent replicas of 1 million unique cDNA reads for two donors, one aged 18 to 30 and the other aged 80 or older.

The CDR3 runs 14 amino acids, cysteine and phenylalanine included. Only the CDR3 part of the read is kept: 42 bases, read in frame from the first base. CDR1 SQVTM and CDR2 ANQGSEA are derived from the germline V gene. What the research found in general, with its limitations: Estimates of total diversity based on one million sequenced T cells were regarded as lower bounds and as underestimates. Observed TCR beta diversity per million T cells fell roughly linearly with age, and a significant reduction was already apparent by age around 44. The CMV infection status of donors was not known, potentially confounding age-related changes in expanded clonotypes. Compared with the aged group, the long-lived group had more naive CD4+ T cells, fewer expanded clones and increased TCR diversity, a pattern suggesting age selection. A strong correlation was found between observed TCR beta diversity and the percentage of naive T cells measured by flow cytometry. Bulk unsorted PBMC profiling prevented conclusive comparison of naive and antigen-experienced compartments.

The library was made by 5' RACE. Sequenced using an Illumina HiSeq 2500. A second PCR of roughly 6 to 11 cycles was performed with a sample-barcoded 5' primer and a J-beta primer mix. A unique molecular identifier was introduced onto each TCR beta cDNA molecule by a template-switch 5' adaptor carrying 12 random nucleotides. Each sample yielded at least 3 million CDR3-containing paired-end reads. First-strand cDNA synthesis was performed from all RNA using the Mint cDNA synthesis kit, with priming by a TRBC-specific oligonucleotide. All cDNA was treated with uracil-DNA glycosylase and then went through a first 18-cycle PCR with the universal primers M1SS and BC2_uni_R. The study's own analysis went as follows. Each sample was normalized by randomly selecting 1 million high-quality reads, each carrying a distinct molecular identifier. Reads sharing molecular identifiers were discarded rather than binned into consensus sequences. CDR3 identification, clonotype clustering and error correction used MiTCR with a Q25 quality threshold and the strictest error-elimination algorithm. Lower-bound total TCR beta diversity was estimated with a nonparametric unseen species model using Euler transformation. Using fastp at Q25 and MiXCR, TCRdb reprocessed the public reads and kept productive beta chains. Under each unique CDR3 protein, matching rows form one entry showing the most common genes and DNA. TCRdb, rather than the study authors, made the V and J calls. The sample contains 600,000 or so distinct CDR3 sequences, approximately 30% of them found a single time. Jointly, the top ten make up around 16% of the sample.

Remarks on this clonotype: Its cognate antigen has yet to be identified. One end of the junction is discordant with germline, which a read error may explain.

The donors were roughly 38 Caucasian individuals from Russia, aged roughly 6 to 90 years, who were systemically healthy. Each donor gave about 9.7 milliliters of peripheral blood, drawn into EDTA-treated Vacutainer tubes. Ficoll-Paque density-gradient centrifugation was used to isolate PBMCs, with at least 6.5 million per sample. Total RNA, at least 6 micrograms per sample, was extracted from PBMCs with Trizol reagent. Naive CD45RAhigh/CD27high T cell percentages were measured by flow cytometry on a PBMC aliquot from every donor. Material for sequencing was blood. The V and J genes are TRBV29-1 and TRBJ1-2, with 7 bases aligning to TRBD1. This clonotype was sampled from a woman over 75 in good health. The bases read TGCAGCGTTGAAACCCAGGGGGTGGTCTATGGTTACACCTTC. It specifies CSVETQGVVYGYTF.